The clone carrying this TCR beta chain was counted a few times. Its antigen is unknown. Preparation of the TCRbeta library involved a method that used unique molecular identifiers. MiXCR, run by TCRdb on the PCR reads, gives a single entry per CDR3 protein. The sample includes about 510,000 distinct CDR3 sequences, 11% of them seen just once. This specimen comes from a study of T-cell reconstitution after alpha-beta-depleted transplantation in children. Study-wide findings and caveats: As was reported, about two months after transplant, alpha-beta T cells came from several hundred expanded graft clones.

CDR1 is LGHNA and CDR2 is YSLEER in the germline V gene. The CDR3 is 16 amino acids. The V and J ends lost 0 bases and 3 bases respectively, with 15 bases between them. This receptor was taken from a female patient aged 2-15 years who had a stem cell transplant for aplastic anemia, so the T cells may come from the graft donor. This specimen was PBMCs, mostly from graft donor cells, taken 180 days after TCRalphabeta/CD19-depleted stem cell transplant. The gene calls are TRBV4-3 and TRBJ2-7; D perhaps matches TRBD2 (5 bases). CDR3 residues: CASSQEPSGRVYEQYF. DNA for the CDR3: TGCGCCAGCAGCCAAGAACCGAGCGGCCGTGTCTACGAGCAGTACTTC.